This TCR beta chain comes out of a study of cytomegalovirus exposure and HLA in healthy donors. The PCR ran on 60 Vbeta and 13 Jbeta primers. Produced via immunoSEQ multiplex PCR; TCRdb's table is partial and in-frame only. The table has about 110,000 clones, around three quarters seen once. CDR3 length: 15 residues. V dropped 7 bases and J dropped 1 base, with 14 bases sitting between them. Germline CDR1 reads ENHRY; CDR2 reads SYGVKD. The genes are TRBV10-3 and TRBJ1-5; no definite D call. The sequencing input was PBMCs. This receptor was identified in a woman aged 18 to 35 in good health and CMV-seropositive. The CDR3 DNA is TGTGCCATCAATGGCGGGATGGGGAGCAATCAGCCCCAGCATTTT. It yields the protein CAINGGMGSNQPQHF.